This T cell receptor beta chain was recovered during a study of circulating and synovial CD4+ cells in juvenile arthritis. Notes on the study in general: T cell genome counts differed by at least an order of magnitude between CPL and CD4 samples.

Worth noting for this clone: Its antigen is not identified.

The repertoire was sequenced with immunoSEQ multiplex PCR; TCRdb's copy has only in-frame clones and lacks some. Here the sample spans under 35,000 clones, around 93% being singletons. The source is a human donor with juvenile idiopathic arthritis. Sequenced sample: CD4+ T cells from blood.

The CDR3 protein is CASSLDTGLAVAGAYNEQFF. The CDR3 DNA reads as TGTGCCAGCAGCTTAGATACGGGACTAGCGGTAGCCGGAGCCTACAATGAGCAGTTCTTC. This chain uses TRBV7-8 with TRBJ2-1, with 11 bases aligning to TRBD2. The V and J ends lost 1 base and 2 bases, in that order; junction bases with no gene match: 13. The CDR3 totals 20 residues. Germline loops: CDR1 SGHVS, CDR2 FQNEAQ.